This T cell receptor (beta chain) was recovered during a study of T cells in Graves' hyperthyroidism and ophthalmopathy. General study points: Median prediction lead before ophthalmopathy onset was 6.5 to 7 months with the model.

These patients, aged 18 to 65, had recently diagnosed hyperthyroidism lasting under 2 months. This clonotype has at least ten counts. Its specificity is not known. What was amplified from RNA transcripts were TCR beta CDR3 regions. Using the HTBI primer set, a first-round RT-PCR was run on the TCR CDR3. TCRdb processed the multiplex PCR reads anew with MiXCR; each CDR3 protein has one entry. Here the sample spans some 300,000 distinct CDR3 sequences, roughly 17% being singletons. The CDR3 totals 13 residues. Per the germline V gene, CDR1 is SGHRS and CDR2 is YFSETQ. The V end lost 7 bases, the J end lost 4 bases, and 14 bases lay between the germline ends.

This clonotype was obtained from a man between 25 and 39 years old with Graves' hyperthyroidism. Sequenced input: blood. V usage is TRBV5-1 and J usage is TRBJ1-1; D not resolved. CDR3 in amino acids: CASYSPGGTEAFF. The CDR3 region has the DNA TGCGCCAGCTACTCTCCAGGAGGCACTGAAGCTTTCTTT.